This TCR beta chain was sequenced in a study of blood T cell repertoires in COVID-19. Study context: The origin of the acute and convalescent COVID-19 samples was the United States, Italy and Spain. PBMCs, B-cell-depleted T cells, or T cells provided the cDNA or gDNA that made up the material.

The CDR3 runs to 16 residues. V lost 4 bases and J 2 bases, leaving 12 bases between the germline ends. Germline V gives CDR1 MNHNS, CDR2 SASEGT. Original processing notes: How many nucleated cells were present was estimated from reference gene primer amplification. The assay was immunoSEQ multiplex PCR, and TCRdb's table has in-frame clones only and misses some. Clone size and the V and J calls come from that table; the DNA yielded D and trimming. The sample holds hundreds of thousands of clones, just under 90% seen once. The chain is built from TRBV6-1 and TRBJ2-6, with D perhaps matching TRBD1 (5 bases). The receptor's source is a woman aged 18-29 years with acute or convalescent COVID-19. Sequenced input: peripheral blood. The CDR3 spells CASSAKQGTGANVLTF. The DNA of the CDR3 is TGTGCCAGCAGTGCCAAGCAGGGTACTGGGGCCAACGTCCTGACTTTC.